The source of this TCR beta chain is a study of tumor-infiltrating lymphocytes in localized non-small cell lung cancer. In the study overall: Patients included smokers and never-smokers with various histologies, some sampled after neoadjuvant chemotherapy.

The table came from immunoSEQ multiplex PCR; TCRdb's copy has only in-frame clones and leaves some out. Of around 25,000 clones in the sample, less than 70% were seen once. Study findings and constraints: Immunotypes IM1 and IM2 had similar TCR-derived T-cell fractions. Only some patients had TCR sequencing, depending on available tissue. Higher tumor T cell infiltration than in uninvolved lung was supported by TCRbeta sequencing.

Germline-derived CDR1 and CDR2 are SGHVS and FQNEAQ. The CDR3 covers 15 residues. The V end was cut by 5 bases, the J end by 6 bases, with 17 bases between. Regarding this clone: Antigen: not known.

The receptor's source is a human donor with non-small cell lung cancer. This rearrangement joins TRBV7-8 to TRBJ2-1, with D tentatively TRBD2 (6 bases). The sample taken for sequencing was lung tumor tissue. Here the CDR3 reads CASSLRDFPGNEQFF. The CDR3, as DNA: TGTGCCAGCAGCCTACGGGACTTCCCCGGCAATGAGCAGTTCTTC. The complete variable domain, with remaining parts taken from reference TRBV7-8 and TRBJ2-1, reads GAGVSQSPRYKVAKRGQDVALRCDPISGHVSLFWYQQALGQGPEFLTYFQNEAQLDKSGLPSDRFFAERPEGSVSTLKIQRTQQEDSAVYLCASSLRDFPGNEQFFGPGTRLTVL.